This TCR beta chain was identified during a study of blood T cells in healthy people across ages. Study results and limitations: More naive CD4+ cells and higher diversity marked long-lived donors relative to aged donors.

Each donor had roughly 10 milliliters of peripheral blood drawn. In regard to this clonotype: Antigen unknown.

The second PCR ran roughly 7 to 12 cycles with a sample-barcoded 5' primer and J-beta primers. Researchers report that each sample yielded at least 2.5 million CDR3-containing paired-end reads. TCRdb reprocessed the 5' RACE reads via MiXCR and lists one record per CDR3 protein. The repertoire has over a million distinct CDR3 sequences, around 43% of them found once; the top ten carry approximately 17%. The specimen was blood. The receptor was isolated from a woman aged 55-70 years in good health.

The CDR3 bases are TGTGCCACCAGTTACGGGGCGGGGGGCTACGAGCAGTACTTC. This gives the protein CATSYGAGGYEQYF. The chain links TRBV15 to TRBJ2-7; 8 nucleotides match TRBD2. Germline CDR1 reads LNHNV; CDR2 reads YYDKDF (reference sequence). The CDR3 spans 14 residues. The ends lost 6 bases at V and 3 bases at J; junction bases unmatched: 7.